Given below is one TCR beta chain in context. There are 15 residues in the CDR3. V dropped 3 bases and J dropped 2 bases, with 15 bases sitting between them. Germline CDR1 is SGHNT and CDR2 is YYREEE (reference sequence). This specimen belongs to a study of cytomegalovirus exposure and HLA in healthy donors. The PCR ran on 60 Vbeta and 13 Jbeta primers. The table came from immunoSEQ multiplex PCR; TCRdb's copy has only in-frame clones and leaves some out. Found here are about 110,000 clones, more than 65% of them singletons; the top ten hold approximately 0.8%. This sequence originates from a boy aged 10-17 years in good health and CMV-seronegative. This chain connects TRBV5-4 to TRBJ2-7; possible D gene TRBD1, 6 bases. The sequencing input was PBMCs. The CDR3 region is CASSSDLDRPYEQYF. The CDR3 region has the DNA TGTGCCAGCAGCTCAGATTTGGACAGACCCTACGAGCAGTACTTC.